The rows below give T cell receptor beta chains drawn from one sample of a study of cytotoxic CD8 clonotypes in ibrutinib-treated CLL. Sequenced by immunoSEQ multiplex PCR; TCRdb stores in-frame clones only, minus some. Counted here are 150,000 or so clones, around 85% occurring once; the ten biggest clones make up around 2.1%. The material sequenced was PBMCs, taken after 24 months of ibrutinib treatment. Source of these receptors: a human donor with chronic lymphocytic leukemia. Both conserved end residues are part of each CDR3. A D gene is named only where the DNA matches it firmly. Clone size, where shown, is once, few, many, or a class for clones that have expanded.

-	TRBD1	TRBJ1-1	TRBV6-5	CASSYRTGTEAFF	TGTGCCAGCAGTTACCGGACAGGGACTGAAGCTTTCTTT
-	TRBD1	TRBJ2-7	TRBV4-1	CASSQGTGSSEQYF	TGCGCCAGCAGCCAAGGGACAGGGTCCAGCGAGCAGTACTTC
-	-	TRBJ2-4	TRBV19	CASSTGPKGVLAKNIQYF	TGTGCCAGTAGTACCGGTCCCAAAGGGGTATTAGCCAAAAACATTCAGTACTTC
-	-	TRBJ2-3	TRBV18	CASSLDRRGLEQYF	TGTGCCAGCTCACTGGACAGGAGGGGTCTTGAGCAGTATTTT
-	-	TRBJ2-3	TRBV27	CASSLKLSDTQYF	TGTGCCAGCAGTTTAAAACTCTCAGATACGCAGTATTTT
few	-	TRBJ2-1	TRBV5-5	CASSLEGTLSYNEQFF	TGTGCCAGCAGCTTGGAAGGAACTTTATCCTACAATGAGCAGTTCTTC
-	-	TRBJ2-1	TRBV5-4	CASSLDAAARNEQFF	TGTGCCAGCAGCTTGGACGCGGCGGCTAGGAATGAGCAGTTCTTC
-	TRBD1	TRBJ2-1	TRBV5-5	CASRLGQGSYNEQFF	TGTGCCAGCAGACTAGGACAGGGCTCCTACAATGAGCAGTTCTTC
-	-	TRBJ1-1	TRBV13	CASSLKWGLENTEAFF	TGTGCCAGCAGCTTAAAGTGGGGGCTGGAGAACACTGAAGCTTTCTTT
-	-	TRBJ1-4	TRBV6-1	CASSEVMGTNEKLFF	TGTGCCAGCAGTGAGGTGATGGGGACTAATGAAAAACTGTTTTTT
-	-	TRBJ2-7	TRBV11-2	CASSPRDGSYEQYF	TGTGCCAGCAGCCCGCGGGACGGATCCTACGAGCAGTACTTC
-	TRBD1	TRBJ1-2	TRBV28	CASRGQGRGNYGYTF	TGTGCCAGCAGGGGACAGGGAAGGGGTAACTATGGCTACACCTTC
many	TRBD2	TRBJ2-7	TRBV7-2	CASSQGTSGTYEQYF	TGTGCCAGCAGCCAAGGGACTAGCGGGACCTACGAGCAGTACTTC
once	TRBD1	TRBJ2-7	TRBV9	CASSPLRLGTGGYEQYF	TGTGCCAGCAGCCCACTCCGATTAGGGACAGGAGGGTACGAGCAGTACTTC
-	-	TRBJ2-3	TRBV5-5	CASSLDRASASTDTQYF	TGTGCCAGCAGCTTGGACAGGGCTTCTGCTAGCACAGATACGCAGTATTTT
-	-	TRBJ1-1	TRBV7-5	CVRSASGTGAYVAFF	TGTGTCAGAAGCGCATCCGGGACAGGGGCTTATGTAGCTTTCTTT
-	-	TRBJ2-3	TRBV19	CASSSDAGTQYF	TGTGCCAGTAGCTCGGACGCGGGTACGCAGTATTTT